Each of the 19 T cell receptor beta chains below was sequenced from the same sample in a study of shared clonotypes between healthy human individuals. This table comes from immunoSEQ multiplex PCR, and its TCRdb copy is limited to in-frame clones, with some not included. Here the sample spans hundreds of thousands of clones, around 77% being singletons. Source material: PBMCs. The receptor source for this set is a woman between 40 and 55 years old in good health. Some clones in this sample may be carry-over from other donors' samples.

V is TRBV15 and J is TRBJ2-4, with D hard to call. Trimming stripped 0 bases from V and 0 bases from J, with 12 bases between. Germline V lookup: CDR1 LNHNV, CDR2 YYDKDF (reference sequence). This CDR3 is built from 17 residues. DNA for the CDR3: TGTGCCACCAGCAGAGATGGTGTAGGTCTAGCCAAAAACATTCAGTACTTC. This gives the protein CATSRDGVGLAKNIQYF.

The CDR3 loop reads CASSLDARDQPQHF. The CDR3 DNA is TGTGCCAGCAGCTTAGACGCGCGGGATCAGCCCCAGCATTTT. This rearrangement joins TRBV11-2 to TRBJ1-5; D gene ambiguous. Germline V gene lookup returns CDR1 SGHAT and CDR2 FQNNGV. The V gene lost 0 bases and the J gene lost 5 bases, with 8 bases spanning the gap. This CDR3 is built from 14 residues.

The V call is TRBV6-6, the J call TRBJ2-2; possibly TRBD1 for D (6 bases). This CDR3 has 15 residues. Germline V CDR1 and CDR2: MNHNY, SVGAGI (reference sequence). V lost 5 bases, J lost 1 base, and 11 bases lay in between. CDR3 nucleotides: TGTGCCAGCAGTGGCCCGGGACAGAACACCGGGGAGCTGTTTTTT. Protein: CASSGPGQNTGELFF.

The chain has TRBV29-1 and TRBJ1-2; D is ambiguous. Trimming shortened V by 7 bases and J by 0 bases, and 12 bases separated the two germline ends. This CDR3 region has 13 residues. Looked up from germline, CDR1 is SQVTM and CDR2 is ANQGSEA. CDR3 coding DNA: TGCAGCGCATGCAGACAAACTAACTATGGCTACACCTTC. As protein: CSACRQTNYGYTF.

The chain carries TRBV10-3 and TRBJ2-7; D may be TRBD2 (5 bases). With 0 bases removed from V and 12 bases from J, the gap between germline ends came to 15 bases. Looked up from germline, CDR1 is ENHRY and CDR2 is SYGVKD. The CDR3 is 13 amino acids. CDR3 coding DNA: TGTGCCATCAGTGAGTCGGAGGTCCTCGGCCCGTACTTC. Protein: CAISESEVLGPYF.

For this clone: Germline is not matched at one junction end, which may reflect a read error. This chain's CDR3 is CASRPSNTGELFF. Written as DNA, the CDR3 is TGTGCCAGCCGCCCATCGAATACCGGGGAGCTGTTTTTT. The chain recombines TRBV7-3 with TRBJ2-2; D ambiguous. Germline values: CDR1 SGHTA, CDR2 FQGTGA. This CDR3 region has 13 residues. Together with reference TRBV7-3 and TRBJ2-2, the CDR3 gives the full variable domain: GAGVSQTPSNKVTEKGKYVELRCDPISGHTALYWYRQSLGQGPEFLIYFQGTGAADDSGLPNDRFFAVRPEGSVSTLKIQRTERGDSAVYLCASRPSNTGELFFGEGSRLTVL.

The V and J genes are TRBV5-1 and TRBJ2-7; 8 nucleotides line up with TRBD2. The CDR3 spans 15 residues. Germline-derived CDR1 and CDR2 are SGHRS and YFSETQ. The trim removed 6 bases at V and 0 bases at J, leaving 8 bases unmatched. CDR3 sequence reads: CASTHASGFSYEQYF. The CDR3 DNA follows: TGCGCCAGCACCCACGCTAGCGGGTTCTCCTACGAGCAGTACTTC.

The rearrangement links TRBV19 to TRBJ2-5; 9 bases map to TRBD1. There are 14 residues in the CDR3. V was clipped by 3 bases and J by 4 bases; unmatched bases: 3. Germline values: CDR1 LNHDA, CDR2 SQIVND (reference sequence). The CDR3 protein is CASSIDRGGETQYF. The CDR3 DNA reads as TGTGCCAGTAGTATCGACAGGGGGGGAGAGACCCAGTACTTC.

As to this clone: With a far larger clone one base away, a read error is the likely cause. This chain uses TRBV30 with TRBJ1-1; D is uncertain. The germline V gene encodes CDR1 GTSNPN and CDR2 SVGIG (reference sequence). V dropped 5 bases and J dropped 0 bases, with 10 bases sitting between them. The length of the CDR3 is 13 residues. CDR3 sequence: CAWYWNMNTEAFF. The CDR3 coding sequence is TGTGCCTGGTACTGGAACATGAACACTGAAGCTTTCTTT.

This chain links TRBV2 with TRBJ1-1; maybe TRBD1 (6 bases). The V gene's germline CDR1 is SNHLY and CDR2 FYNNEI. This CDR3 is built from 14 residues. Trimming stripped 4 bases from V and 0 bases from J, with 9 bases between. The CDR3 region is CASSAQGMNTEAFF. Written as DNA, the CDR3 is TGTGCCAGCAGTGCACAGGGAATGAACACTGAAGCTTTCTTT.

The V and J genes are TRBV27 and TRBJ2-6; D is unclear. Per the germline V gene, CDR1 is MNHEY and CDR2 is SMNVEV (reference sequence). The CDR3 is 14 amino acids. With 6 bases removed from V and 1 base from J, the gap between germline ends came to 7 bases. The DNA of the CDR3 is TGTGCCAGCAGAACAGCTTCTGGGGCCAACGTCCTGACTTTC. Amino acid sequence: CASRTASGANVLTF.

V usage is TRBV7-9 and J usage is TRBJ1-6; tentatively, D is TRBD1 (5 bases). Germline V gene sequence: CDR1 SEHNR, CDR2 FQNEAQ (reference sequence). This CDR3 is built from 14 residues. The V end lost 4 bases, the J end lost 6 bases, and 10 bases lay between the germline ends. The CDR3 loop is CASSSQGGNSPLHF. The CDR3 coding sequence is TGTGCCAGCAGCTCTCAGGGTGGTAATTCACCCCTCCACTTT.

This clone has a handful of counts. The chain links TRBV19 to TRBJ2-5; tentative D call: TRBD2 (7 bases). Per the germline V gene, CDR1 is LNHDA and CDR2 is SQIVND (reference sequence). The CDR3 sequence is 12 residues long. Trimming removed 8 bases at V and 5 bases at J, with 12 bases between. CDR3 bases: TGTGCCAGTGGGGGGGCACCCGAGACCCAGTACTTC. It codes for CASGGAPETQYF.

Turning to this clone: One base separates it from a far larger clone, so it is likely a read error. Other DNA sequences in this sample translate to the same CDR3. The rearrangement joins TRBV19 to TRBJ1-1; weak D call: TRBD1 (6 bases). The germline V gene encodes CDR1 LNHDA and CDR2 SQIVND (reference sequence). The CDR3 runs 13 residues. The CDR3 is CASRGQPNTEAFF. CDR3 coding DNA: TGTGCCAGCCGGGGGCAGCCGAACACTGAGGCTTTCTTT.

In this sample, this clone turned up a few times. The V call is TRBV29-1, the J call TRBJ1-1; D unclear. The CDR3 is 13 residues long. Deletions cut 4 bases from V and 0 bases from J, with 9 bases between. Germline V lookup: CDR1 SQVTM, CDR2 ANQGSEA. The CDR3 DNA reads TGCAGCGTTGGGGGAGATATGAACACTGAAGCTTTCTTT. Its protein product is CSVGGDMNTEAFF.

This clone has a handful of counts. The chain is built from TRBV6-1 and TRBJ2-3; 8 bases map to TRBD2. The germline V gene has CDR1 MNHNS and CDR2 SASEGT. The CDR3 covers 16 residues. The V segment lost 1 base and the J segment 4 bases; nucleotides outside the gene matches: 7. CDR3 DNA sequence: TGTGCCAGCAGTGAAGTTACGGGTAGCGGGGCAGATACGCAGTATTTT. Translating it yields CASSEVTGSGADTQYF.

V and J are TRBV28 and TRBJ1-4, with TRBD1 matching 7 bases. The CDR3 consists of 16 residues. Trimming cost V 6 bases and J 5 bases; bases outside gene matches: 12. Looked up from germline, CDR1 is MDHEN and CDR2 is SYDVKM. CDR3 in DNA: TGTGCCAGCAGCGATAGGACAGGCTTAAAGAATGAAAAACTGTTTTTT. Amino acids: CASSDRTGLKNEKLFF.

This chain joins TRBV5-6 and TRBJ2-2; possibly TRBD1 for D (6 bases). The V gene lost 3 bases and the J gene lost 0 bases, with 6 bases spanning the gap. The germline V gene encodes CDR1 SGHDT and CDR2 YYEEEE. The CDR3 extends over 14 amino acids. Here the CDR3 DNA reads TGTGCCAGCAGCTGGACAGCGAACACCGGGGAGCTGTTTTTT. As protein: CASSWTANTGELFF.

This clone was counted ten times or more. Other DNA sequences in this specimen translate into the identical CDR3. J is TRBJ2-2 and V is TRBV9; 8 nucleotides match TRBD2. Germline CDR1 SGDLS, CDR2 YYNGEE. The CDR3 contains 16 residues. Losses at the gene ends were 4 bases for V and 6 bases for J; bases not matched to a gene: 11. CDR3 in amino acids: CASSIAAGGSAGELFF. Here the CDR3 DNA reads TGTGCCAGCAGCATTGCGGCGGGAGGTTCTGCCGGGGAGCTGTTTTTT.